A single sample is the source of the 10 T cell receptor beta chains below, sequenced in a study of response to subunit inactivated influenza vaccine. In TCRdb, the RT-PCR reads were re-called with MiXCR into one record per CDR3 protein. Of approximately 530,000 distinct CDR3 sequences listed, approximately 7.7% are singletons. The material sequenced was PBMCs from blood, taken around 2 years after vaccination. All receptors come from a man aged 50 to 69 who received an inactivated influenza vaccine.

In its sample, this clonotype was seen many times. The chain is built from TRBV7-2 and TRBJ2-4, with 11 bases that match TRBD2. The CDR3 length is 14 residues. The germline CDR1 and CDR2 sequences are SGHTA and FQGNSA. V lost 5 bases to trimming and J lost 5 bases; unmatched junction nucleotides: 2. The DNA of the CDR3 is TGTGCCAGCAGCAGGGGACTAGCGGAAAACATTCAGTACTTC. Translation gives CASSRGLAENIQYF.

The V call is TRBV3-1, the J call TRBJ1-2; possibly TRBD1 for D (6 bases). The CDR3 consists of 14 residues. V lost 0 bases and J 4 bases, leaving 9 bases between the germline ends. CDR1 is LGHDT, CDR2 YNNKEL, per germline (reference sequence). The CDR3: CASSQDGQIYGYTF. The CDR3 DNA reads TGTGCCAGCAGCCAAGATGGACAGATCTATGGCTACACCTTC. The full variable domain, rest sourced from reference TRBV3-1 and TRBJ1-2, is DTAVSQTPKYLVTQMGNDKSIKCEQNLGHDTMYWYKQDSKKFLKIMFSYNNKELIINETVPNRFSPKSPDKAHLNLHINSLELGDSAVYFCASSQDGQIYGYTFGSGTRLTVV.

This clonotype was found many times. The chain carries TRBV5-1 and TRBJ2-5, with 8 bases fitting TRBD2. Looked up from germline, CDR1 is SGHRS and CDR2 is YFSETQ. There are 16 residues in the CDR3. The V gene end was trimmed by 2 bases and the J gene end by 0 bases; junction bases not matched to a gene: 6. The CDR3 DNA is TGCGCCAGCAGCTTATCTAGCGGGTTGTACCAAGAGACCCAGTACTTC. Its protein product is CASSLSSGLYQETQYF. Looking up the rest from reference TRBV5-1 and TRBJ2-5 gives the full variable domain: KAGVTQTPRYLIKTRGQQVTLSCSPISGHRSVSWYQQTPGQGLQFLFEYFSETQRNKGNFPGRFSGRQFSNSRSEMNVSTLELGDSALYLCASSLSSGLYQETQYFGPGTRLLVL.

This clonotype was found many times. This chain connects TRBV18 to TRBJ2-7; a weak D match, TRBD2 (5 bases). The V gene's germline CDR1 is KGHSH and CDR2 LQKENI. Trimming pared 3 bases from V and 5 bases from J, leaving 8 bases between. This CDR3 spans 12 amino acids. In DNA form, the CDR3 reads TGTGCCAGCTCACCGATGAGGGACGAGCAGTACTTC. It is translated as CASSPMRDEQYF.

This clonotype showed up many times. V is TRBV6-1 and J is TRBJ1-6; 7 bases map to TRBD1. The germline V gene encodes CDR1 MNHNS and CDR2 SASEGT. The junction had 4 bases not matched to a gene; V was cut back by 6 bases and J by 5 bases. The CDR3 is 14 residues long. The CDR3 region is CASRMTGHNSPLHF. The CDR3 DNA follows: TGTGCCAGCAGGATGACAGGGCATAATTCACCCCTCCACTTT.

This chain connects TRBV7-2 to TRBJ2-2, with D perhaps being TRBD1 or TRBD2 (6 bases each). Per germline, CDR1 SGHTA and CDR2 FQGNSA. With 6 bases removed from V and 7 bases from J, the gap between germline ends came to 18 bases. This CDR3 contains 15 residues. The chain's CDR3 is CASRAGGRIDGELFF. The CDR3 region has the DNA TGTGCCAGCAGAGCCGGGGGCCGGATCGACGGGGAGCTGTTTTTT. Full variable domain (outside the CDR3, taken from reference TRBV7-2 and TRBJ2-2): GAGVSQSPSNKVTEKGKDVELRCDPISGHTALYWYRQSLGQGLEFLIYFQGNSAPDKSGLPSDRFSAERTGGSVSTLTIQRTQQEDSAVYLCASRAGGRIDGELFFGEGSRLTVL.

This clonotype was observed at least ten times. V usage is TRBV19 and J usage is TRBJ1-2; 8 nucleotides align to TRBD1. The CDR3 spans 13 residues. The germline V gene encodes CDR1 LNHDA and CDR2 SQIVND (reference sequence). V was pared by 6 bases and J by 7 bases, with 7 bases of the junction left unmatched. The CDR3 sequence: CASRDRELGGYTF. The CDR3 DNA reads TGTGCCAGTAGGGACAGGGAGTTGGGTGGCTACACCTTC.

This clonotype was observed a handful of times. J is TRBJ1-5 and V is TRBV4-1, with D perhaps TRBD1 (5 bases). V was shortened by 0 bases and J by 0 bases, with 6 bases between the two germline ends. The CDR3 contains 15 residues. The germline gives CDR1 MGHRA, CDR2 YSYEKL. The CDR3 spells CASSQETVSNQPQHF. In DNA, the CDR3 is TGCGCCAGCAGCCAAGAGACAGTTAGCAATCAGCCCCAGCATTTT.

Ten or more counts support this clonotype. CDR3 in amino acids: CASSSRERHNEKLFF. For the CDR3, the DNA is TGTGCCAGCAGTTCGAGGGAGCGGCACAATGAAAAACTGTTTTTT. The chain employs TRBV12-3 or TRBV12-4 and TRBJ1-4; D ambiguous. The CDR3 runs to 15 residues. Trimming took 4 bases from V and 5 from J, leaving 14 bases between them.

The chain employs TRBV7-9 and TRBJ1-6; weak D call: TRBD1 (6 bases). Germline V gene data show CDR1 as SEHNR and CDR2 as FQNEAQ (reference sequence). This CDR3 is built from 15 residues. V lost 6 bases and J lost 5, with 14 bases in between. In nucleotides, the CDR3 is TGTGCCAGCAGTGTTCGGGGGGCGAATAATTCACCCCTCCACTTT. Translating it yields CASSVRGANNSPLHF.